This TCR beta chain was obtained from a study of cytomegalovirus exposure and HLA in healthy donors. Study at large: Membership in the Caucasian-associated ancestry cluster was found for 81% of 398 genotyped donors. Study findings and constraints: Sequencing had likely introduced a cluster of highly shared sequence variants as an artifact. Segments of the TCR beta V type were, in most cases, productive about 87% or about 30% of the time in an earlier analysis.

The study ran its PCR with 60 Vbeta and 13 Jbeta primers. The repertoire was sequenced with immunoSEQ multiplex PCR; TCRdb's copy has only in-frame clones and lacks some. Of under 200,000 clones listed, roughly 79% are singletons. To note about this clone: The antigen remains unidentified.

CDR3 length: 15 amino acids. Trimming removed 1 base at V and 7 bases at J, with 14 bases between. In germline, CDR1 is SGHVS, CDR2 FQNEAQ. This clonotype originated in a woman aged 25-40 years in good health and CMV-seropositive. This chain joins TRBV7-8 and TRBJ2-1; D is possibly TRBD1 (6 bases). Sequences were obtained from PBMCs. The CDR3, as DNA: TGTGCCAGCAGCTTAGGAGGGGGTTTCGAGAATGAGCAGTTCTTC. This sequence encodes CASSLGGGFENEQFF.